The rows below give T cell receptor beta chains drawn from one sample of a study of beta chain features in type 1 diabetes. Libraries were prepared by immunoSEQ multiplex PCR; TCRdb keeps only in-frame clonotypes and omits some of them. The table records a few hundred thousand clones, 25% to 30% of them present only once. Specimen: central memory CD4+ T cells from blood. Every receptor here comes from a man aged 30 to 39 in good health. CDR3s include the opening cysteine and the closing phenylalanine or tryptophan. A D gene is named only where the DNA matches it firmly.

v_call d_call cdr3_aa
TRBV30 TRBD2 CAWSDYMPGGSYNEQFF
TRBV13 . CASSLGYYGYTF
TRBV7-2 TRBD2 CASSPTSGTDTQYF
TRBV30 TRBD2 CAFRGTNLVGDFFF
TRBV18 TRBD2 CASSPSGATSGRDEQFF
TRBV7-2 TRBD1 CASSIQPGTGGKGEQFF
TRBV7-9 . CASSSVTDTQYF
TRBV27 . CASSLTGTSTDTQYF
TRBV6-5 . CATSTSVEQFF
TRBV29-1 . CSVGLSGGRGETQYF
TRBV29-1 TRBD1 CSVQLDTGVYEQYF
TRBV7-9 TRBD2 CASSRALRLADTQYF
TRBV29-1 . CSVSGPNTGELFF
TRBV10-3 . CATADDSGANVLTF
TRBV5-4 TRBD2 CASSLARLAGGQSFNEQFF
TRBV7-2 . CASSLGLGQGEQFF
TRBV7-9 TRBD1 CASSPTTGIYEQYF
TRBV6-5 . CASRGNSDEQFF
TRBV29-1 . CSVELYNEQFF
TRBV6-1 . CASQSDSGKQPQHF
TRBV5-1 TRBD1 CASSLEGDRSYEQYF
TRBV7-2 . CASSLASFHEQYF
TRBV5-4 . CASSRSGVYTF
TRBV1 . CTSSQEGTSGPYQETQYF
TRBV28 . CASSYSGSRAGELFF
TRBV5-4 . CASSTIDSYEQYF
TRBV30 . CAWSVSGGYSYGYTF
TRBV9 TRBD2 CASSPQREGMKQYF
TRBV19 TRBD2 CASSRPTSGTYEQYF
TRBV2 . CASSDITSDTQYF
TRBV5-1 TRBD1 CASSFDGQGNQPQHF
TRBV27 TRBD2 CASRPVRGGREQYF
TRBV25-1 . CASTDRTVNTEAFF
TRBV5-8 TRBD1 CASSVDRGNTQYF
TRBV28 . CASSTGKPYEQYF
TRBV20-1 . CSARQDTQYF
TRBV30 TRBD1 CASYRSDRGTQYF
TRBV4-1 TRBD1 CASSQPSGQSNSPLHF
TRBV29-1 . CSVVGGQETQYF
TRBV28 . CASSNEIGELFF
TRBV5-1 TRBD1 CASSLRQGAENIQYF
TRBV7-9 . CASSLRGTGHEQYF
TRBV10-3 TRBD2 CAIATLAGYTGELFF
TRBV27 TRBD2 CASSLFGLAGGSTYNEQFF
TRBV5-1 . CASSSQDLVGEQYF
TRBV27 . CASSYRGAMETQYF
TRBV7-2 . CASSPQPGVGEAFF
TRBV30 . CAWSPHTAGAETQYF
TRBV6-5 TRBD2 CASRTSGVYEQYF
TRBV28 TRBD2 CASSPPSGSMIEQYF
TRBV28 . CASSSPRGASTGELFF
TRBV6-5 . CATGPSTAYNEQFF
TRBV7-2 . CASSLPGTRRAPLHF